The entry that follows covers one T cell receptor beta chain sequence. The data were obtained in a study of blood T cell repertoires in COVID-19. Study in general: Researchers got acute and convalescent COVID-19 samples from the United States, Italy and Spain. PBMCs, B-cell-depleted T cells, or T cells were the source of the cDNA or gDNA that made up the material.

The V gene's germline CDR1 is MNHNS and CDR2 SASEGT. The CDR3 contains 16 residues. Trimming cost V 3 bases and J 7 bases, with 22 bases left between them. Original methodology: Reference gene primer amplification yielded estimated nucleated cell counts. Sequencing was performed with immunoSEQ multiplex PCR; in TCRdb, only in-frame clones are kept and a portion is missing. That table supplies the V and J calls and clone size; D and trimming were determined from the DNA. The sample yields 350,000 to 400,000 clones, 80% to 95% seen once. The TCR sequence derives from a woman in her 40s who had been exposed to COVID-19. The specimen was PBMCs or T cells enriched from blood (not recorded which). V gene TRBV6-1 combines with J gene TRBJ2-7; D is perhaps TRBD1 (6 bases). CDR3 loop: CASSDVLGNRAYEQYF. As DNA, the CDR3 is TGTGCCAGCAGTGACGTTTTGGGGAACAGGGCTTATGAGCAGTACTTC.